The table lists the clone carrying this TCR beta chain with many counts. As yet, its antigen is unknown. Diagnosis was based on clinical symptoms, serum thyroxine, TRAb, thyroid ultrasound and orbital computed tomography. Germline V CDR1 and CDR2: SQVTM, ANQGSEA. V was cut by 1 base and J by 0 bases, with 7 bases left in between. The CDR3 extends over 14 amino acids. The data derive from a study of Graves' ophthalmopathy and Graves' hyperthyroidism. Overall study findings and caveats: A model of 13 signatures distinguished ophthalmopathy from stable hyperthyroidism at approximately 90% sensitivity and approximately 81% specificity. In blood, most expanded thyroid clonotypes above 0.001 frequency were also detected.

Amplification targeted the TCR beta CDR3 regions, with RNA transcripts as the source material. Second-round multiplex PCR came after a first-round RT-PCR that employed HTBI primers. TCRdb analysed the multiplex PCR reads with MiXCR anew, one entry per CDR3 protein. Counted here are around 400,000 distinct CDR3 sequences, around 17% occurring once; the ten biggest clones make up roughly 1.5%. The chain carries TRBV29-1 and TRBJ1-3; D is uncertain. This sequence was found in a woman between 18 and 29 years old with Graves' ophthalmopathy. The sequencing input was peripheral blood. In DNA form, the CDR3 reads TGCAGCGTTGAAGTCGGCAGCTCTGGAAACACCATATATTTT. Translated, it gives CSVEVGSSGNTIYF. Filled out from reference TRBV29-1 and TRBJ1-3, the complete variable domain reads SAVISQKPSRDICQRGTSLTIQCQVDSQVTMMFWYRQQPGQSLTLIATANQGSEATYESGFVIDKFPISRPNLTFSTLTVSNMSPEDSSIYLCSVEVGSSGNTIYFGEGSWLTVV.